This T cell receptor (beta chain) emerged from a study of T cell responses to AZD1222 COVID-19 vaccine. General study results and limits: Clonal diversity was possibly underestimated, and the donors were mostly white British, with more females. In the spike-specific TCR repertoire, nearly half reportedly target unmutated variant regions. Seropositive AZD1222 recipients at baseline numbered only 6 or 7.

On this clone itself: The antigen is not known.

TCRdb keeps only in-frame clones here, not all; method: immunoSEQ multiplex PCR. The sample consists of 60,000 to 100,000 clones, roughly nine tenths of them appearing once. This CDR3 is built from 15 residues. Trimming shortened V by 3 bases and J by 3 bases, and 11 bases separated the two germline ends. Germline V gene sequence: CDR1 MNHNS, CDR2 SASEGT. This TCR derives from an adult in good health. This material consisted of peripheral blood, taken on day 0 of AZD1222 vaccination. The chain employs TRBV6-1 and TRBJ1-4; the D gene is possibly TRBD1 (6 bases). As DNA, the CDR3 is TGTGCCAGCAGTGAGCCAGGGGCAGCTAATGAAAAACTGTTTTTT. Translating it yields CASSEPGAANEKLFF.